Sequencing of this T cell receptor beta chain was carried out in a study of blood T cell repertoires in COVID-19. In the study overall: The study drew acute and convalescent COVID-19 samples from the United States, Italy and Spain. Sample material is recorded as cDNA or gDNA derived from T cells, B-cell-depleted T cells, or PBMCs.

Authors' data handling: Scientists estimated how many nucleated cells there were by amplifying reference gene primers. Sequencing used immunoSEQ multiplex PCR; TCRdb keeps in-frame clones, though not all of them. D and trimming come from the DNA, and the V and J calls and clone size come from that table. The table has tens of thousands of clones, roughly 90% seen once. CDR3 length: 13 residues. V was pared by 6 bases and J by 1 base, with 9 bases between. Germline V gene data show CDR1 as MNHEY and CDR2 as SVGAGI. The V and J genes are TRBV6-5 and TRBJ1-1; a possible D gene is TRBD1 (5 bases). This TCR came from a human donor in a cohort sampled during active COVID-19. Sequencing input: peripheral blood. The DNA for the CDR3 is TGTGCCAGCAGAGATACAGGGAACACTGAAGCTTTCTTT. Its translation is CASRDTGNTEAFF.